This entry describes one T cell receptor beta chain. The antigen is not known. One base away lies a much larger clone, so this may be a sequencing read error. This sample is part of a study of T-cell reconstitution after alpha-beta-depleted transplantation in children. Trimming stripped 0 bases from V and 8 bases from J, with 14 bases between. CDR3 length: 15 amino acids. Germline V gene data show CDR1 as MGHDK and CDR2 as SYGVNS. This sample's TCRbeta library carried unique molecular identifier barcodes. TCRdb re-analysed the PCR reads in MiXCR, keeping a single row per CDR3 protein. The sample includes about 110,000 distinct CDR3 sequences, approximately 6% seen only once; the top ten take 20% to 25%. Study results and caveats: It was newly produced T cells that mostly accounted for T-cell counts and diversity one year after transplant. Day-60 TCRbeta diversity that was high in some patients was derived from surviving recipient T cells and thymic progenitors. Reportedly, alpha-beta T cells present about two months post-transplant originated from several hundred expanded clones of graft origin.

The sequencing used PBMCs, mostly from graft donor cells, collected 360 days after TCRalphabeta/CD19-depleted stem cell transplant. This clonotype was sampled from a male patient aged 2-15 years who had a stem cell transplant for acute lymphoblastic leukemia, so the T cells may come from the graft donor. The rearrangement links TRBV25-1 to TRBJ2-4; D not certain. CDR3 in DNA: TGTGCCAGCAGTGAATACAAGAGCTCAAGGGACATTCAGTACTTC. Amino acid sequence: CASSEYKSSRDIQYF.